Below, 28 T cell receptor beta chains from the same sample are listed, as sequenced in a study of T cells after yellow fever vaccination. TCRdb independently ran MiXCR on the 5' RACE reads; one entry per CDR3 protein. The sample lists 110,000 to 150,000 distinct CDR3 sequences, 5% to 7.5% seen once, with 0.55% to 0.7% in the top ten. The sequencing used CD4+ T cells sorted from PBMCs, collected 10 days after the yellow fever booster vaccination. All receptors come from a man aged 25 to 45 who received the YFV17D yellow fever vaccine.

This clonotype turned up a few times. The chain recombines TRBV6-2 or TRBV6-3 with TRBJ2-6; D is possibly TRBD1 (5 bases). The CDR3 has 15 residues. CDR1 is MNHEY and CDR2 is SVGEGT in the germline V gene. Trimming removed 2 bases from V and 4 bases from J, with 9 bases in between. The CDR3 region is CASSYAGNGANVLTF. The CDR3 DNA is TGTGCCAGCAGTTACGCAGGGAACGGGGCCAACGTCCTGACTTTC.

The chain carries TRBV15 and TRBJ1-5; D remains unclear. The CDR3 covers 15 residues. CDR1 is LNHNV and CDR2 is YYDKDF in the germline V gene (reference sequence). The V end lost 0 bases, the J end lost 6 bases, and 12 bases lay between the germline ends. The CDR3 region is CATSRDLSVAQPQHF. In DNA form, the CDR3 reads TGTGCCACCAGCAGAGATCTTAGCGTGGCTCAGCCCCAGCATTTT.

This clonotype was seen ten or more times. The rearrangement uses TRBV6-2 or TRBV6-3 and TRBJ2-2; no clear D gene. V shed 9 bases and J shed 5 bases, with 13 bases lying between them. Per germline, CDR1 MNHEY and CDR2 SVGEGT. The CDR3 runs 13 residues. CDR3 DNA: TGTGCCAGTCGAATCTTAGGGACCGGGGAGCTGTTTTTT. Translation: CASRILGTGELFF.

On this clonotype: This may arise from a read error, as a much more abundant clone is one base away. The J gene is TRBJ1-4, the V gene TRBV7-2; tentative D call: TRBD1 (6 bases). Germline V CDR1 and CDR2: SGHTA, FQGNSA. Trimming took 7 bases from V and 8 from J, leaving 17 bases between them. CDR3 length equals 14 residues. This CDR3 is CASKPVRGAEKLFF. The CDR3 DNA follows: TGTGCCAGCAAACCCGTAAGGGGGGCGGAAAAACTGTTTTTT.

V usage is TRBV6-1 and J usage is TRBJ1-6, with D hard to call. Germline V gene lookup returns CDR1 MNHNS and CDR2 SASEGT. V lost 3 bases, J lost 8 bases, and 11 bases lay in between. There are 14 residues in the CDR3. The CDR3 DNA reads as TGTGCCAGCAGTGATGAGACCCATGATTCACCCCTCCACTTT. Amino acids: CASSDETHDSPLHF.

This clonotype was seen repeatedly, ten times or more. Here the CDR3 reads CASSLGLWLQETQYF. In DNA, the CDR3 is TGTGCCAGCAGCTTGGGATTATGGTTACAAGAGACCCAGTACTTC. This chain connects TRBV5-6 to TRBJ2-5; D is ambiguous. Trimming took off 0 bases at V and 2 bases at J, with 11 bases between the two ends. Looked up from germline, CDR1 is SGHDT and CDR2 is YYEEEE. CDR3 size: 15 residues.

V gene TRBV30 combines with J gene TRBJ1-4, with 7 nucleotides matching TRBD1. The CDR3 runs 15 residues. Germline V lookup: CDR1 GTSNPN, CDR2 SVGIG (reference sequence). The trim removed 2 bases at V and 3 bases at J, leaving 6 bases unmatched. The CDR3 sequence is CAWSHGTVANEKLFF. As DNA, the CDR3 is TGTGCCTGGAGTCACGGGACAGTAGCTAATGAAAAACTGTTTTTT.

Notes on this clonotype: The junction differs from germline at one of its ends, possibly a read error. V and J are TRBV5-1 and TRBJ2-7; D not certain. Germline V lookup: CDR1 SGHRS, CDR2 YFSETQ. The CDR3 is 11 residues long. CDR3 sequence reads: CASSTTYGQYF. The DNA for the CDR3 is TGCGCCAGCAGCACAACCTACGGGCAGTACTTC.

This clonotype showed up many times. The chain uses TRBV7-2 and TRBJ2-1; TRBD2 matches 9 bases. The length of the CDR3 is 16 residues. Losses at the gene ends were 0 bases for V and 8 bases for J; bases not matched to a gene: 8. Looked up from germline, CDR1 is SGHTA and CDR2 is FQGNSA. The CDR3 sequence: CASSLASGSPPDEQFF. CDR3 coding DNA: TGTGCCAGCAGCTTAGCTAGCGGGAGCCCCCCCGATGAGCAGTTCTTC.

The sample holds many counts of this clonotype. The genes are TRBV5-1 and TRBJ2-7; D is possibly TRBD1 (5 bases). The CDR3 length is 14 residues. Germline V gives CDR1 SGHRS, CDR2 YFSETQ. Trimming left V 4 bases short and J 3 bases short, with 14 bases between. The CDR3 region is CASSQETANYEQYF. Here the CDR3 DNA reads TGCGCCAGCAGCCAAGAGACAGCTAACTACGAGCAGTACTTC.

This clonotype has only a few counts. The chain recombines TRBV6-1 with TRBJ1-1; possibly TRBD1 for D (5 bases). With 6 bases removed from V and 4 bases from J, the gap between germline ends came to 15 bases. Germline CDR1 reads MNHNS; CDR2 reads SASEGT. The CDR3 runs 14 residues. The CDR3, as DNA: TGTGCCAGCAGCCCGGGGGAGCGGGGCACTGAAGCTTTCTTT. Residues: CASSPGERGTEAFF.

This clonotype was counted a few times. CDR3 sequence: CASSLGLAVAFNEQFF. The CDR3, as DNA: TGTGCCAGCAGCTTAGGGCTAGCGGTAGCCTTCAATGAGCAGTTCTTC. The rearrangement joins TRBV7-6 to TRBJ2-1; 7 nucleotides match TRBD2. V dropped 1 base and J dropped 6; count of bases not matched to a gene: 9. Looked up from germline, CDR1 is SGHVS and CDR2 is FNYEAQ. This CDR3 region has 16 residues.

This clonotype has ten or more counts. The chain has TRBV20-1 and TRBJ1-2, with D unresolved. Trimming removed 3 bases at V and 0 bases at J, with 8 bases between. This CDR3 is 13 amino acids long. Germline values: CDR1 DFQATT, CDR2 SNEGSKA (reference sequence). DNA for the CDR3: TGCAGTGCTAGGGACGGATCTAACTATGGCTACACCTTC. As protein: CSARDGSNYGYTF.

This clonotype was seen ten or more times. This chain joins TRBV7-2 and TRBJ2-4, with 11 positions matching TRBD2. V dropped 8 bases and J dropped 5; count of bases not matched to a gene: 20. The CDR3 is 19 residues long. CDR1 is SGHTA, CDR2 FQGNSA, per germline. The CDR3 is CASSLSARSSGRRENIQYF. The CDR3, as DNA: TGTGCCAGCTCTCTTAGTGCGCGGTCTAGCGGGAGGAGAGAAAACATTCAGTACTTC. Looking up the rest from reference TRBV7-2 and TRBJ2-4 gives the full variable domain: GAGVSQSPSNKVTEKGKDVELRCDPISGHTALYWYRQSLGQGLEFLIYFQGNSAPDKSGLPSDRFSAERTGGSVSTLTIQRTQQEDSAVYLCASSLSARSSGRRENIQYFGAGTRLSVL.

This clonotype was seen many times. The CDR3 is CASSSSGRETGELFF. The CDR3 nucleotides read TGTGCCAGCAGTTCTAGCGGGAGAGAAACCGGGGAGCTGTTTTTT. The V gene is TRBV27, the J gene TRBJ2-2, with 10 bases aligning to TRBD2. With V trimmed by 4 bases and J by 5 bases, 4 bases remained unmatched. Germline lookup yields CDR1 MNHEY and CDR2 SMNVEV (reference sequence). This CDR3 is built from 15 residues.

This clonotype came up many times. The chain's CDR3 is CASSYFTDTQYF. The DNA for the CDR3 is TGTGCCAGCAGCTATTTCACAGATACGCAGTATTTT. J is TRBJ2-3 and V is TRBV7-2; the D is unclear. V lost 4 bases and J lost 2, with 4 bases in between. The CDR3 consists of 12 residues. Germline assignment: CDR1 SGHTA and CDR2 FQGNSA.

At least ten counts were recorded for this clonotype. In nucleotides, the CDR3 is TGTGCCAGCAGTCCGACGGCGCGGGGCTCCTACGAGCAGTACTTC. Its translation is CASSPTARGSYEQYF. V usage is TRBV6-2 or TRBV6-3 and J usage is TRBJ2-7; tentative D call: TRBD2 (6 bases). Per germline, CDR1 MNHEY and CDR2 SVGEGT. Trimming pared 5 bases from V and 0 bases from J, leaving 14 bases between. There are 15 residues in the CDR3.

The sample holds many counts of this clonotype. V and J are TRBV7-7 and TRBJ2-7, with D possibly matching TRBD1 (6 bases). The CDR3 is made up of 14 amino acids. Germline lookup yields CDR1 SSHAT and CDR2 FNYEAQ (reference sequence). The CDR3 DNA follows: TGTGCTAGCCCCCGGACAGCGAGCTCCTACGAGCAGTACTTC. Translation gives CASPRTASSYEQYF.

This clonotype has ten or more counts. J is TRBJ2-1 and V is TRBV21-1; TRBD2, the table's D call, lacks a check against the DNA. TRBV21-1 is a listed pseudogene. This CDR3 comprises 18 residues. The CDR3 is CASSPTRFGGKSYNEQFF. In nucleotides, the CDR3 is TGTGCCAGCAGCCCCACTAGGTTCGGGGGGAAATCCTACAATGAGCAGTTCTTC.

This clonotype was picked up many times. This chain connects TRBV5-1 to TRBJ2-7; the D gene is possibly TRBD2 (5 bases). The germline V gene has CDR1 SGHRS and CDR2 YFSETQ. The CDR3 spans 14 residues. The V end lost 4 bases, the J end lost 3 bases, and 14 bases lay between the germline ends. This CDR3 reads CASSILRGSYEQYF. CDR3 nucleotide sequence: TGCGCCAGCAGCATACTCAGAGGGAGCTACGAGCAGTACTTC.

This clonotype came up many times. CDR3 amino acids: CASSPSGRFWSGQYF. For the CDR3, the DNA is TGTGCCAGCAGCCCTAGCGGGAGGTTTTGGTCCGGGCAGTATTTT. The rearrangement links TRBV7-2 to TRBJ2-3, with 11 bases fitting TRBD2. This CDR3 has 15 amino acids. Germline V lookup: CDR1 SGHTA, CDR2 FQGNSA. V lost 5 bases and J lost 11; bases outside the gene matches: 12.

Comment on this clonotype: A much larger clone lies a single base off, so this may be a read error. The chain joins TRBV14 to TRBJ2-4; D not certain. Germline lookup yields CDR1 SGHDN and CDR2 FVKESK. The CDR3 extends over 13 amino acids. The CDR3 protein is CTSSQDERGPKYF. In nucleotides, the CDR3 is TGTACCAGCAGCCAAGATGAGCGCGGCCCGAAGTACTTC.

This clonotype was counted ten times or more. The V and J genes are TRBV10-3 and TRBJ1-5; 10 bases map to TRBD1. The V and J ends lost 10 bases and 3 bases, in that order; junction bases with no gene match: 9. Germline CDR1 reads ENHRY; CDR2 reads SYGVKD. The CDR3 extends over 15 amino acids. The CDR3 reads CATRVGTGVNQPQHF. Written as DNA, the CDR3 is TGTGCCACCCGCGTCGGGACAGGGGTCAATCAGCCCCAGCATTTT.

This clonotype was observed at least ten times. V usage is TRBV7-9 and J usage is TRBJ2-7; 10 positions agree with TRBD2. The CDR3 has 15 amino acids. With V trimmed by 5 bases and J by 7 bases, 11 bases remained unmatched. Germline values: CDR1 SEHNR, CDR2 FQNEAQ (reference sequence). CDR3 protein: CASSPGLAVIGEQYF. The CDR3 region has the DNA TGTGCCAGCAGCCCCGGACTAGCGGTCATAGGGGAGCAGTACTTC.

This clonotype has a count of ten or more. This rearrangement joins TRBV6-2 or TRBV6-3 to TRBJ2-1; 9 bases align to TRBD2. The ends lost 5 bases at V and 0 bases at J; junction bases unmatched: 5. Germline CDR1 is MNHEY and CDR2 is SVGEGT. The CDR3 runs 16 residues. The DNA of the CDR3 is TGTGCCAGCAGTAAGTTTAGCGGGAGCTCCTACAATGAGCAGTTCTTC. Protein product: CASSKFSGSSYNEQFF.

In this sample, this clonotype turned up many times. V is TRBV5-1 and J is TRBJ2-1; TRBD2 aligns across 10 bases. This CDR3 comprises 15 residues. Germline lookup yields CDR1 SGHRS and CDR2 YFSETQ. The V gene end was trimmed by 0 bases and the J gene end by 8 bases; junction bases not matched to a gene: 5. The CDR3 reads CASSLGPSGSDEQFF. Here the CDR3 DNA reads TGCGCCAGCAGCTTGGGGCCTAGCGGGAGCGATGAGCAGTTCTTC.

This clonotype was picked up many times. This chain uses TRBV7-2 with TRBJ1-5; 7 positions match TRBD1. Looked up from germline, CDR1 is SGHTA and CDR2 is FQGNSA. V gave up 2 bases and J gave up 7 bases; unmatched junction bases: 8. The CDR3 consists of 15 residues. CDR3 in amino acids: CASSLIWGQTQPQHF. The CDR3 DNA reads TGTGCCAGCAGCTTAATTTGGGGACAGACGCAGCCCCAGCATTTT.

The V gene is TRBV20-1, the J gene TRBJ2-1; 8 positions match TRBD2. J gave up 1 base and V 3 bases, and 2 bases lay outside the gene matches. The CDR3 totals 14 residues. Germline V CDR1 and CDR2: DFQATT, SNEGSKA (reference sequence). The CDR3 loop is CSARKRESYNEQFF. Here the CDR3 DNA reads TGCAGTGCTAGGAAGCGGGAGTCCTACAATGAGCAGTTCTTC.